These 13 T cell receptor beta chains originate from one sample sequenced in a study of response to subunit inactivated influenza vaccine. TCRdb fed the RT-PCR reads into MiXCR, producing one record per CDR3 protein. The sample consists of approximately 530,000 distinct CDR3 sequences, approximately 6.9% of them appearing once. The specimen was PBMCs from blood, collected around 25 months after vaccination. The source of these receptors is a man aged 45-69 years who received an inactivated influenza vaccine.

This clonotype was seen repeatedly, ten times or more. V and J are TRBV7-2 and TRBJ1-1; D is ambiguous. Trimming cost V 5 bases and J 11 bases, with 15 bases left between them. The CDR3 runs to 12 residues. Germline CDR1 and CDR2: SGHTA and FQGNSA. CDR3 DNA: TGTGCCAGCAGCCCGGGCGAGGGTTCGGCTTTCTTT. This translates into CASSPGEGSAFF.

V usage is TRBV28 and J usage is TRBJ1-3, with a possible D match to TRBD1 (6 bases). V lost 8 bases and J lost 2, with 10 bases in between. Germline assignment: CDR1 MDHEN and CDR2 SYDVKM. This CDR3 is built from 13 residues. Written as DNA, the CDR3 is TGTGCCAGCGGAGGGGGGGCTGGAAACACCATATATTTT. Its translation is CASGGGAGNTIYF.

V is TRBV28 and J is TRBJ2-1; D uncertain. CDR1 MDHEN and CDR2 SYDVKM come from the germline V gene. This CDR3 comprises 12 residues. Trimming removed 5 bases at V and 11 bases at J, with 13 bases between. The CDR3 loop is CASSPPAEKQFF. CDR3 coding DNA: TGTGCCAGCAGTCCCCCGGCGGAAAAGCAGTTCTTC.

The chain is built from TRBV12-3 or TRBV12-4 and TRBJ2-1; possibly TRBD2 for D (6 bases). The CDR3 spans 16 residues. V lost 5 bases and J lost 9, with 23 bases in between. This CDR3 is CASSENRDSLRSEQFF. The CDR3, as DNA: TGTGCCAGCAGTGAAAATCGGGACTCATTGCGGAGTGAGCAGTTCTTC.

This clonotype was seen at least ten times. The CDR3 here is CASTLAGQTYEQYF. CDR3 nucleotide sequence: TGTGCCAGCACGCTAGCGGGACAAACCTACGAGCAGTACTTC. The V and J genes are TRBV6-2 or TRBV6-3 and TRBJ2-7, with 9 positions matching TRBD2. The germline V gene encodes CDR1 MNHEY and CDR2 SVGEGT. V shed 7 bases, J shed 2 bases, and the junction held 6 bases outside the gene matches. The CDR3 consists of 14 residues.

This clonotype was found many times. The chain uses TRBV27 and TRBJ2-6, with TRBD1 as a possible D gene (5 bases). This CDR3 has 15 amino acids. Trimming removed 3 bases from V and 4 bases from J, with 10 bases in between. Germline values: CDR1 MNHEY, CDR2 SMNVEV (reference sequence). CDR3 region: CASSFVGAGANVLTF. The DNA of the CDR3 is TGTGCCAGCAGTTTCGTAGGGGCCGGGGCCAACGTCCTGACTTTC.

This clonotype was picked up many times. The J gene is TRBJ1-5, the V gene TRBV25-1, with 8 bases lining up with TRBD1. The V segment lost 4 bases and the J segment 6 bases; nucleotides outside the gene matches: 8. The germline CDR1 and CDR2 sequences are MGHDK and SYGVNS. This CDR3 comprises 15 residues. The CDR3 here is CASSADRGPGQPQHF. In DNA form, the CDR3 reads TGTGCCAGCAGTGCCGACAGGGGACCTGGTCAGCCCCAGCATTTT.

This clonotype showed up just a few times. V and J are TRBV6-1 and TRBJ1-2; 7 bases agree with TRBD1. Per the germline V gene, CDR1 is MNHNS and CDR2 is SASEGT. Trimming took 6 bases from V and 5 from J; bases not matched to a gene: 12. This CDR3 is 15 amino acids long. The CDR3 region is CASRMGGGQSYGYTF. DNA for the CDR3: TGTGCCAGCAGAATGGGTGGGGGACAGTCATATGGCTACACCTTC.

The gene calls are TRBV7-8 and TRBJ2-7, with 12 bases matching TRBD2. CDR1 SGHVS and CDR2 FQNEAQ come from the germline V gene. CDR3 length: 19 residues. The V and J ends lost 2 bases and 3 bases, in that order; junction bases with no gene match: 14. In nucleotides, the CDR3 is TGTGCCAGCAGCTTAACAAGGCCTAGCGGGAGGGTATCGAACTACGAGCAGTACTTC. Amino acids: CASSLTRPSGRVSNYEQYF.

The chain has TRBV12-3 or TRBV12-4 and TRBJ1-4; 7 bases align to TRBD1. Losses at the gene ends were 3 bases for V and 8 bases for J; bases not matched to a gene: 21. The CDR3 totals 19 residues. DNA of the CDR3: TGTGCCAGCAGTTTCAGCCACTGGCCAAACAGGGGTTGGAAAGAAAAACTGTTTTTT. Amino acid sequence: CASSFSHWPNRGWKEKLFF.

This sequence joins TRBV20-1 and TRBJ2-3; D is perhaps TRBD2 (5 bases). CDR1 and CDR2 (germline): DFQATT, SNEGSKA (reference sequence). The CDR3 consists of 14 residues. The ends were cut back, 3 bases at V and 2 bases at J, with 12 bases in the middle. The CDR3 here is CSASEGYPTDTQYF. The CDR3 nucleotides read TGCAGTGCTAGTGAGGGTTATCCCACAGATACGCAGTATTTT.

This rearrangement joins TRBV7-8 to TRBJ2-7; weak D call: TRBD2 (6 bases). This CDR3 has 16 amino acids. CDR1 is SGHVS, CDR2 FQNEAQ, per germline. V was clipped by 5 bases and J by 3 bases, with 20 bases between them. The DNA of the CDR3 is TGTGCCAGCAGCCCCACAAGATTAGCGGATAACTACGAGCAGTACTTC. Translation gives CASSPTRLADNYEQYF.

Points on this clonotype: A read error may be the cause here, since a much bigger clone is one base away. V and J are TRBV20-1 and TRBJ2-3; D perhaps matches TRBD1 (6 bases). The germline gives CDR1 DFQATT, CDR2 SNEGSKA (reference sequence). The CDR3 spans 13 residues. CDR3 sequence reads: CSAQGGGTHTQYF. The CDR3 nucleotides are TGCAGTGCCCAAGGTGGGGGCACACATACGCAGTATTTT.